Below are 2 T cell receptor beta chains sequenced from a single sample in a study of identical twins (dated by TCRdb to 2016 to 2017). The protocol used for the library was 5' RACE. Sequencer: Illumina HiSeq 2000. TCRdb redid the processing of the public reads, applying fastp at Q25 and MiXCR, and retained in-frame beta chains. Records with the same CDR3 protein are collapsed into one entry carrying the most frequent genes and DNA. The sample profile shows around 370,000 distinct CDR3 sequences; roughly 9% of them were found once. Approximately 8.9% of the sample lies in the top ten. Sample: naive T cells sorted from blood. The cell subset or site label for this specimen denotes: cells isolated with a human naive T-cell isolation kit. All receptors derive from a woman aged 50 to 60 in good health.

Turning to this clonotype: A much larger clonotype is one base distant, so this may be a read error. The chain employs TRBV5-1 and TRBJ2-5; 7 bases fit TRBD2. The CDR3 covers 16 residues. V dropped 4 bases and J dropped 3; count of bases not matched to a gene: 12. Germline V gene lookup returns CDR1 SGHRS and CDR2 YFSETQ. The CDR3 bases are TGCGCCAGCAGCCCTCTGACTAGCTGGAGAAAAGAGACCCAGTACTTC. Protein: CASSPLTSWRKETQYF.

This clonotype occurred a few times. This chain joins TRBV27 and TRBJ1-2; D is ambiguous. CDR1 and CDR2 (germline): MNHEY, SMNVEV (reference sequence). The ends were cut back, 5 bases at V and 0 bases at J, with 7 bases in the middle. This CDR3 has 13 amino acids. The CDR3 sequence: CASSPIANYGYTF. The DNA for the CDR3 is TGTGCCAGCAGTCCCATCGCTAACTATGGCTACACCTTC.